The 6 T cell receptor beta chains listed next were all sequenced from one sample in a study of early stage breast cancer tumors. Profiling relied on immunoSEQ multiplex PCR, and the TCRdb table lists in-frame clones only, not all of them. Here the sample spans tens of thousands of clones, around nine tenths being singletons. The sample taken for sequencing was blood. Receptors were obtained from a person aged 70 to 85 with breast cancer.

A remark on this clone: Sequence at one end of the junction differs from germline and may be a read error. The rearrangement joins TRBV30 to TRBJ1-1; the D gene is possibly TRBD1 (6 bases). Germline lookup yields CDR1 GTSNPN and CDR2 SVGIG (reference sequence). The CDR3 is 16 residues long. The CDR3 here is CAWWSALKRGNPEAFF. DNA of the CDR3: TGTGCCTGGTGGTCGGCCCTAAAAAGGGGGAACCCTGAAGCTTTCTTT.

The chain couples TRBV23-1 to TRBJ2-1; the D gene is possibly TRBD1 (5 bases). TRBV23-1 is assigned to the ORF class and has an uncertain function. The CDR3 totals 12 residues. This CDR3 is CAGSRRDNEQFF. The CDR3 region has the DNA TGCGCAGGAAGCCGCAGGGACAATGAGCAGTTCTTC.

This clone was picked up a small number of times. This chain uses TRBV28 with TRBJ2-7, with 11 bases identical to TRBD1. Germline CDR1 and CDR2: MDHEN and SYDVKM. The CDR3 covers 14 residues. The V gene end was trimmed by 10 bases and the J gene end by 2 bases; junction bases not matched to a gene: 7. The CDR3 nucleotides are TGTGCCACACTCCGGGACAGGGGGACCTACGAGCAGTACTTC. Residues: CATLRDRGTYEQYF. Variable domain in full (rest from reference TRBV28 and TRBJ2-7): DVKVTQSSRYLVKRTGEKVFLECVQDMDHENMFWYRQDPGLGLRLIYFSYDVKMKEKGDIPEGYSVSREKKERFSLILESASTNQTSMYLCATLRDRGTYEQYFGPGTRLTVT.

The chain employs TRBV7-8 and TRBJ1-2; tentative D call: TRBD1 (5 bases). In germline, CDR1 is SGHVS, CDR2 FQNEAQ. The CDR3 consists of 13 residues. V was clipped by 1 base and J by 7 bases, with 10 bases between them. This chain's CDR3 is CASSLDQQGGYTF. In DNA, the CDR3 is TGTGCCAGCAGCTTAGATCAGCAGGGTGGCTACACCTTC.

The chain employs TRBV27 and TRBJ2-5; the match to TRBD2 covers 13 bases. CDR1 and CDR2 (germline): MNHEY, SMNVEV (reference sequence). The CDR3 has 18 residues. V was pared by 0 bases and J by 4 bases, with 8 bases of the junction left unmatched. The CDR3 loop reads CASSLSIGLAGVRETQYF. The CDR3, as DNA: TGTGCCAGCAGTTTATCCATAGGACTAGCGGGAGTACGAGAGACCCAGTACTTC.

V and J are TRBV4-1 and TRBJ2-7, with 7 bases fitting TRBD2. Trimming at V came to 0 bases and at J to 0 bases, leaving 2 bases not matched to a gene. The germline V gene has CDR1 MGHRA and CDR2 YSYEKL. The CDR3 is 15 residues long. The CDR3 sequence: CASSQEPSGSYEQYF. CDR3 bases: TGCGCCAGCAGCCAAGAACCTAGCGGCTCCTACGAGCAGTACTTC.